This T cell receptor (beta chain) was retrieved from a study of shared clonotypes between healthy human individuals. V shed 3 bases and J 2 bases; nucleotides not matched to a gene: 6. Per the germline V gene, CDR1 is KGHSH and CDR2 is LQKENI. The CDR3 covers 16 residues. Overall study results and limits: Sampling involved blood alone; tissue repertoires likely differ.

Sequencing was at deep level. This table comes from immunoSEQ multiplex PCR, and its TCRdb copy is limited to in-frame clones, with some not included. The sample shows 470,000 or so clones, around four fifths of them seen only once. A single count supports this clone. Antigen: not known. The sequencing sample was made of PBMCs. The clonotype was recovered from a woman in her 40s in good health. Some clones in this sample may be carry-over from other donors' samples. The genes are TRBV18 and TRBJ2-1, with TRBD2 matching 8 bases. CDR3 residues: CASSPPERETYNEQFF. In DNA form, the CDR3 reads TGTGCCAGCTCACCTCCCGAGCGGGAGACCTACAATGAGCAGTTCTTC.